This TCR beta chain was sequenced for a study of neurological immune-mediated disorders. The cDNA came from 5'RACE with 10-nucleotide random UMIs. MiXCR, run by TCRdb on the 5' RACE reads, gives a single entry per CDR3 protein. The sample lists roughly 100,000 distinct CDR3 sequences, about 10% occurring once. This CDR3 has 15 residues. V was trimmed by 5 bases and J by 0 bases, leaving 14 bases between them. The V gene's germline CDR1 is SGHTA and CDR2 FQGNSA. Time point defined: longitudinal time-point 3. For the unsorted libraries, 2 million PBMCs stored at -80 C served as input. The clonotype originates from a female donor with HTLV-1-associated myelopathy (HAM/TSP). The sample consisted of PBMCs. The gene calls are TRBV7-2 and TRBJ2-7; maybe TRBD1 (6 bases). The CDR3 nucleotides are TGTGCCAGCAGCATGAGCGACAGGAGCTCCTACGAGCAGTACTTC. Translating gives CASSMSDRSSYEQYF.